This is a list of T cell receptor beta chains from one sample in a study of cytomegalovirus exposure and HLA in healthy donors. Repertoires were generated with immunoSEQ multiplex PCR, while TCRdb's copy carries only in-frame clones and drops some. This repertoire includes more than 95,000 clones. Sequenced input: PBMCs. The receptors originated from a man aged 35 to 55 in good health and CMV-seronegative. The CDR3 runs from the conserved cysteine through the conserved F or W. The D gene is left open where the match is weak.

TRBJ1-1 TRBD1 TRBV5-1 TGCGCCAGCAGCTCAGGACAGGGGAACACTGAAGCTTTCTTT CASSSGQGNTEAFF
TRBJ1-2 NA TRBV19 TGTGCCAGTAGCAGGGTCCTCTCCCCTACAGCCTATGGCTACACCTTC CASSRVLSPTAYGYTF
TRBJ2-3 TRBD2 TRBV5-6 TGTGCCAGCAGCCCTTTAGCGGGGAGCACAGATACGCAGTATTTT CASSPLAGSTDTQYF
TRBJ2-1 NA TRBV19 TGTGCCAGTACCGGCCGGGACGGGGGATACAATGAGCAGTTCTTC CASTGRDGGYNEQFF
TRBJ1-2 NA TRBV19 TGTGCCAGTAGTATCGCGGGATCAGGGAACTATGGCTACACCTTC CASSIAGSGNYGYTF
TRBJ2-6 NA TRBV5-1 TGCGCCAGCAGCTCCACGTCCAGCTCTGGGGCCAACGTCCTGACTTTC CASSSTSSSGANVLTF
TRBJ2-3 TRBD1 TRBV4-1 TGCGCCAGCAGCCAAGCGGTCGGACAGGGGACAACTAGCACAGATACGCAGTATTTT CASSQAVGQGTTSTDTQYF
TRBJ1-1 NA TRBV7-2 TGTGCCAGCAGCTTAGCGCGGGGGGGGAACACTGAAGCTTTCTTT CASSLARGGNTEAFF
TRBJ2-1 TRBD2 TRBV10-3 TGTGCCACCCGAGGTAGCGGGCTTTACAATGAGCAGTTCTTC CATRGSGLYNEQFF
TRBJ2-3 NA TRBV5-1 TGCGCCAGCAGCTTGAGAGGGACAGATACGCAGTATTTT CASSLRGTDTQYF
TRBJ1-1 NA TRBV2 TGTGCCAGCAGTGGGACACGCATGAACACTGAAGCTTTCTTT CASSGTRMNTEAFF
TRBJ1-5 TRBD1 TRBV30 TGTGCCTGGACCCCGCCCGACAGGGGTAACAATCAGCCCCAGCATTTT CAWTPPDRGNNQPQHF
TRBJ1-5 NA TRBV30 TGTGCCTGGAGTGTCGAGGGCCCTCAGCCCCAGCATTTT CAWSVEGPQPQHF
TRBJ1-2 TRBD1 TRBV11-2 TGTGCCAGCAGCTGGGGCCGGACAGGGGGTTCTGGCTACACCTTC CASSWGRTGGSGYTF
TRBJ1-4 NA TRBV6-6 TGTGCCACCACCGGGGAGGGATTCGCGGAAAAACTGTTTTTT CATTGEGFAEKLFF
TRBJ1-5 NA TRBV4-1 TGCGCCAGCAGCCAAGACAGGATCAATCAGCCCCAGCATTTT CASSQDRINQPQHF
TRBJ2-6 NA TRBV4-2 TGTGCCAGCAGCCAAGAGGGCCCCCGTGGGGCCAACGTCCTGACTTTC CASSQEGPRGANVLTF
TRBJ2-7 NA TRBV11-3 TGTGCCAGCAGTTCGGGGAAACAGGGCCCCCTCTCCTACGAGCAGTACTTC CASSSGKQGPLSYEQYF
TRBJ2-5 NA TRBV11-3 TGTGCCAGCAGCCCCGGCGGCTTTGAGGAAGAGACCCAGTACTTC CASSPGGFEEETQYF
TRBJ2-7 NA TRBV10-3 TGTGCCATCAGTCCAGGCTACGAGCAGTACTTC CAISPGYEQYF
TRBJ2-2 NA TRBV5-1 TGCGCCAGCAGCAACTCCCGGAGTCCTCCTGGGGAGCTGTTTTTT CASSNSRSPPGELFF
TRBJ2-2 TRBD2 TRBV10-2 TGCGCCACTACAGAGACTAGCGTCACCGGGGAGCTGTTTTTT CATTETSVTGELFF
TRBJ2-4 NA TRBV6-1 TGTGCCAGCTACGGGAGTGGAAACATTCAGTACTTC CASYGSGNIQYF
TRBJ2-7 TRBD1 TRBV5-1 TGCGCCAGCAGCTGGGCACCGGGACAGAACTACGAGCAGTACTTC CASSWAPGQNYEQYF
TRBJ2-5 TRBD2 TRBV11-3 TGTGCCAGCAGCTTACCCCGGACTAGCGGCCAAGAGACCCAGTACTTC CASSLPRTSGQETQYF
TRBJ2-2 NA TRBV2 TGTGCCAGCAGTGTAGGGGTTAACACCGGGGAGCTGTTTTTT CASSVGVNTGELFF
TRBJ2-5 TRBD1 TRBV6-6 TGTGCCAGCAGGGCGAGGACAGGGAAGATACAAGAGACCCAGTACTTC CASRARTGKIQETQYF
TRBJ1-1 TRBD1 TRBV5-4 TGTGCCAGCAGCTTGGGGGGACAGGGGGCTGTGAGCACTGAAGCTTTCTTT CASSLGGQGAVSTEAFF
TRBJ2-7 TRBD2 TRBV4-1 TGCGCCAGCAGCCAAGAAGCGGGAGGGCCAAGGGAGCAGTACTTC CASSQEAGGPREQYF
TRBJ1-5 TRBD1 TRBV7-2 TGTGCCAGCAGCTGGGACAGGGGGGGAAATCAGCCCCAGCATTTT CASSWDRGGNQPQHF
TRBJ1-1 NA TRBV7-9 TGTGCCAGCAGCATTGAGGGTGAAGCTTTCTTT CASSIEGEAFF
TRBJ2-7 TRBD1 TRBV5-1 TGCGCCAGCAGCTTCTTTACGTTGACAGGGGGAAACAACGAGCAGTACTTC CASSFFTLTGGNNEQYF
TRBJ1-5 NA TRBV5-8 TGTGCCAGCGCCACGGACTTGGGTCGACAGCCCCAGCATTTT CASATDLGRQPQHF
TRBJ2-7 TRBD1 TRBV28 TGTGCCAGCGGAGGATGGACAGGCTCCTACGAGCAGTACTTC CASGGWTGSYEQYF
TRBJ2-1 TRBD2 TRBV29-1 TGCAGCGTGACCCCAGCGGGAGAAGGGTACAATGAGCAGTTCTTC CSVTPAGEGYNEQFF
TRBJ2-3 NA TRBV11-2 TGTGCCAGCAGCTTAGTTGGACGGAGGGGGGGCTCAGATACGCAGTATTTT CASSLVGRRGGSDTQYF
TRBJ2-7 TRBD1 TRBV6-1 TGTGCCAGCAGTGTTGCGCCGGACAGGGGATACGAGCAGTACTTC CASSVAPDRGYEQYF
TRBJ2-3 NA TRBV5-1 TGCGCCAGCAGCTTGCGGCAGGGAAGTATAGATACGCAGTATTTT CASSLRQGSIDTQYF
TRBJ2-7 NA TRBV13 TGTGCCAGCAGCTTGTGGGAGAGACCCTACGAGCAGTACTTC CASSLWERPYEQYF
TRBJ2-1 NA TRBV29-1 TGCAGCGTTGATGGCCCCCTCTACAATGAGCAGTTCTTC CSVDGPLYNEQFF
TRBJ2-7 TRBD1 TRBV2 TGTGCCAGCAGAATACAGGGGGTCTCCAACGAGCAGTACTTC CASRIQGVSNEQYF
TRBJ2-1 TRBD2 TRBV6-6 TGTGCCAGCGTAGAGGCGACTAGCGGGTTCTACAATGAGCAGTTCTTC CASVEATSGFYNEQFF
TRBJ2-7 TRBD1 TRBV29-1 TGCAGCGTCCGCTCCGGGACAGCGACCTACGAGCAGTACTTC CSVRSGTATYEQYF
TRBJ2-2 TRBD2 TRBV7-3 TGTGCCAGCAGCTTATCCGCCCGGGAGGAGGGGGAGCTGTTTTTT CASSLSAREEGELFF
TRBJ2-7 TRBD2 TRBV7-9 TGTGCCAGCAGCTTCGGACTAGCGGGAGGGTCGATAGAGCAGTACTTC CASSFGLAGGSIEQYF
TRBJ1-1 NA TRBV28 TGTGCCAGCAGGCGGTGGGACCTCCGGGAGACTGAAGCTTTCTTT CASRRWDLRETEAFF
TRBJ1-1 NA TRBV7-9 TGTGCCAGCAGCCCGTTCGGGGGGGTTGAAGCTTTCTTT CASSPFGGVEAFF
TRBJ2-7 NA TRBV5-1 TGCGCCAGCAGCCGGGTGGGACTGCGAGGATACGAGCAGTACTTC CASSRVGLRGYEQYF
TRBJ1-4 NA TRBV5-5 TGTGCCAGCAGCTTGGCCTTAGCGATCGGTGAAAAACTGTTTTTT CASSLALAIGEKLFF
TRBJ2-2 NA TRBV2 TGTGCCAGCAGTGAAGGGGGGCCTTGGACCGGGGAGCTGTTTTTT CASSEGGPWTGELFF
TRBJ2-7 NA TRBV9 TGTGCCAGTGCTCGGGGTAGCTCCTACGAGCAGTACTTC CASARGSSYEQYF
TRBJ2-7 NA TRBV19 TGTGCCAGTAGCAAGGGGGACCGCCTTATCGAGCAGTACTTC CASSKGDRLIEQYF
TRBJ1-1 NA TRBV12-5 TGTGCTAGCTTGGGAGGGGGGAACACTGAAGCTTTCTTT CASLGGGNTEAFF